This T cell receptor (beta chain) comes out of a study of post-analysis software for immune sequencing data. Across the study: Relapsing-remitting, secondary progressive and progressive-relapsing courses of multiple sclerosis were included. Findings of the study overall: There were about 5 TRBV segments more frequent in patients than controls, and TRBV5-6, TRBV5-1 and TRBV20-1 were among them. Versus controls, multiple sclerosis patients showed significantly lower diversity (normalized Chao1).

Points on this clonotype: Its cognate antigen is unknown.

Included in the TCR beta cDNA libraries were unique molecular identifiers. There were 1 to 10 million T cells, and 510,000 or so cDNA molecules came from them. In TCRdb, the PCR reads were re-called with MiXCR into one record per CDR3 protein. This table holds some 890,000 distinct CDR3 sequences, about 53% found once. Between the trimmed V and J ends, which lost 1 base and 3 bases, there was a span of 13 bases. This CDR3 spans 16 amino acids. Sample: blood. The receptor was isolated from a girl aged 5 to 17 with multiple sclerosis. The genes are TRBV12-3 or TRBV12-4 and TRBJ2-4; D unresolved. CDR3 bases: TGTGCCAGCAGTTTAGGCGTTTCAGGCCTCAAAAACATTCAGTACTTC. Its protein is CASSLGVSGLKNIQYF.